This section outlines one T cell receptor beta chain sequence together with its context. Its antigen is unidentified. The data are from a study of OX40 agonist ivuxolimab in advanced cancers. Clones were sequenced by immunoSEQ multiplex PCR, and TCRdb holds only the in-frame ones, with some missing. The repertoire consists of fewer than 60,000 clones, with 82% occurring once and the leading ten covering more than 3%. The cohort excluded patients with autoimmune disease history or systemic immunosuppression. CDR3 size: 13 residues. Per germline, CDR1 MNHNY and CDR2 SVGAGI (reference sequence). V was clipped by 7 bases and J by 1 base, with 11 bases between them. Study results and limitations: Researchers report that CD8+ T cells had, on average, more expanded clones than CD4+.

The sample was CD4+ or CD8+ T cells sorted from blood, taken in a trial of the OX40 agonist ivuxolimab. The V call is TRBV6-6, the J call TRBJ2-7; possible D gene TRBD2, 5 bases. The TCR sequence derives from an adult with an advanced solid tumor such as melanoma, head and neck, liver or kidney cancer. The CDR3 DNA reads as TGTGCCAGCACCCAAGGAGGATCCTACGAGCAGTACTTC. Residues: CASTQGGSYEQYF.